These T cell receptor beta chains were read from a single sample in a study of OX40 agonist ivuxolimab in advanced cancers. Assay: immunoSEQ multiplex PCR; the TCRdb copy retains only in-frame clones and omits some. The data hold about 79,000 clones, with about 85% observed a single time. The sequenced sample was CD4+ or CD8+ T cells sorted from blood, obtained in a trial of the OX40 agonist ivuxolimab. These receptors were taken from an adult with an advanced solid tumor such as melanoma, head and neck, liver or kidney cancer. CDR3s include the opening cysteine and the closing phenylalanine or tryptophan. The D gene is left open where the match is weak. Some rows mark clone size as missing; the rest say once, few, many or name a class of expanded clone.

TRBV2	-	TRBJ2-7	-	TGTGCCAGCGGCTACTACGAGCAGTACTTC	CASGYYEQYF
TRBV5-6	TRBD2	TRBJ2-1	-	TGTGCCAGCAGCTTGACTAGCGGGAGAAGTAATGAGCAGTTCTTC	CASSLTSGRSNEQFF
TRBV18	-	TRBJ2-7	few	TGTGCCAGCTCACCACGTAATCAGGGCACCTACGAGCAGTACTTC	CASSPRNQGTYEQYF
TRBV28	-	TRBJ1-1	-	TGTGCCAGCAGTTTGAGGGACACTGAAGCTTTCTTT	CASSLRDTEAFF
TRBV10-1	TRBD2	TRBJ2-7	many	TGCGCCAGCAGTGAACTAGCGGGAGGGCACGAGCAGTACTTC	CASSELAGGHEQYF
TRBV5-1	TRBD1	TRBJ1-5	-	TGCGCCAGCAGCAGGGGGACAGGTAATCAGCCCCAGCATTTT	CASSRGTGNQPQHF
TRBV18	-	TRBJ2-1	once	TGTGCCAGCTCGATGGGTTTGGAAGACAATGAGCAGTTCTTC	CASSMGLEDNEQFF
TRBV28	TRBD1	TRBJ2-7	-	TGTGCCAGCAGAACCCGGGACAGGGGGCATGAGCAGTACTTC	CASRTRDRGHEQYF
TRBV11-3	-	TRBJ2-7	-	TGTGCCAGCAGCTCCATGGGGGTTTCCGAGCAGTACTTC	CASSSMGVSEQYF
TRBV9	TRBD2	TRBJ2-3	-	TGTGCCAGCAGCCCCCGGGGACTAACTAGCACAGATACGCAGTATTTT	CASSPRGLTSTDTQYF
TRBV27	-	TRBJ1-1	few	TGTGCCTCCCAATTAGGAGACAGCACTGAAGCTTTCTTT	CASQLGDSTEAFF
TRBV28	-	TRBJ1-5	once	TGTGCCAGCAGTTCATACCAGACAGATGACCCTAGCAATCAGCCCCAGCATTTT	CASSSYQTDDPSNQPQHF
TRBV4-1	-	TRBJ2-5	-	TGCGCCAGCAGCAGCCGGGCCAGCTCTCAGGGGGAGACCCAGTACTTC	CASSSRASSQGETQYF
TRBV5-1	-	TRBJ2-3	few	TGCGCCAGCAGCATGGAGGGACTGGGCGGAGCAGATACGCAGTATTTT	CASSMEGLGGADTQYF
TRBV18	TRBD2	TRBJ2-3	-	TGTGCCAGCTCACCGGGACTAGCGGACACAGATACGCAGTATTTT	CASSPGLADTDTQYF
TRBV7-2	-	TRBJ2-1	-	TGTGCCAGCAGGGGGCTTACCTACAATGAGCAGTTCTTC	CASRGLTYNEQFF
TRBV2	-	TRBJ1-2	-	TGTGCCAGCAGTGTGGAACAGACTAACTATGGCTACACCTTC	CASSVEQTNYGYTF
TRBV7-9	-	TRBJ2-5	-	TGTGCCAGCAGCGTAGAGACAGGGAGGGAGTACTTC	CASSVETGREYF
TRBV11-3	-	TRBJ2-7	-	TGTGCCAGCAGCTTAGATCGAAGGTACGAGCAGTACTTC	CASSLDRRYEQYF
TRBV30	TRBD2	TRBJ2-7	-	TGTGCCTCCTTTAGCGGGAGCTCCTACGAGCAGTACTTC	CASFSGSSYEQYF